A single T cell receptor beta chain is shown here with its context. Its antigen is not identified. The read gets to within 3 residues of the CDR3 end, and the germline J gene fills in the rest. All donors had a single incident cervical HPV16 infection, not prevalent. V gave up 2 bases and J gave up 0 bases, with 6 bases separating them. The CDR3 totals 14 residues. Germline CDR1 SGHNT, CDR2 YENEEA. This specimen comes from a study of T cells in women clearing cervical HPV infection. TCRdb's table, derived via immunoSEQ multiplex PCR, lists solely in-frame clones and lacks some. Here the sample table reports fewer than 25,000 clones. Study-level points and caveats: Cases carried less TRBV6-7 than controls: about 0.1% versus 0.15%. Cases and controls were distinguished at AUC just under 0.85 by richness and V genes.

Sequencing input: blood buffy coat. This clonotype was sampled from a woman aged 18 to 75 with a cervical HPV16 infection that either progressed to CIN3+ or cleared (not recorded which). The chain couples TRBV11-3 to TRBJ2-3, with a possible D match to TRBD2 (5 bases). The sequenced CDR3 bases are TGTGCCAGCAGCTTACGGGGTAGCACAGATACG. Translating gives CASSLRGSTDT. The complete CDR3 sequence is CASSLRGSTDTQYF.